The clone carrying this T cell receptor beta chain was seen a single time. The data were taken from a study of cytomegalovirus exposure and HLA in healthy donors. The PCR employed 60 Vbeta primers together with 13 Jbeta primers. Sequencing used immunoSEQ multiplex PCR; TCRdb keeps in-frame clones, though not all of them. The sample contains under 200,000 clones, 68% of which appear only once. Germline V CDR1 and CDR2: SGHRS, YFSETQ. The junction had 8 bases not matched to a gene; V was cut back by 4 bases and J by 8 bases. The CDR3 is 14 amino acids. The J gene is TRBJ2-4, the V gene TRBV5-1, with TRBD2 matching over 8 bases. The clonotype was recovered from a man in his fifties in good health and CMV-seronegative. The sequenced sample was PBMCs. CDR3 protein: CASSRGLDTDIQYF. CDR3 coding DNA: TGCGCCAGCAGCCGGGGACTAGATACGGACATTCAGTACTTC.